Listed below are T cell receptor beta chains from one sample, sequenced in a study of T cell responses to AZD1222 COVID-19 vaccine. Clones were sequenced by immunoSEQ multiplex PCR, and TCRdb holds only the in-frame ones, with some missing. The sample yields 150,000 or so clones, 85% to 90% seen once. The specimen comprised peripheral blood, sampled on day 0 of AZD1222 vaccination. These receptors came from an adult in good health. The CDR3 runs from the conserved cysteine through the conserved F or W. Fields, in order: clone size, J gene, V gene, D gene, CDR3 length, CDR3 DNA, CDR3 protein. A D gene is named only where the DNA matches it firmly. The size field is filled for only some rows; it gives once, few, many or a size class.

>NA|TRBJ1-2|TRBV6-1|NA|14
TGTGCCAGCAGTGAAGCGTGGACACCTAATGGCTACACCTTC
CASSEAWTPNGYTF
>NA|TRBJ2-1|TRBV15|NA|18
TGTGCCACCAGCAGAGATCCGCGCAAGGGGAACCAGAAAAATGAGCAGTTCTTC
CATSRDPRKGNQKNEQFF
>NA|TRBJ2-1|TRBV6-6|TRBD2|14
TGTGCCAGCAGAGGTAGCGGGATCAACAATGAGCAGTTCTTC
CASRGSGINNEQFF
>NA|TRBJ1-4|TRBV7-9|NA|15
TGTGCCAGCAGCCCCGGTGGGGGAGCTAATGAAAAACTGTTTTTT
CASSPGGGANEKLFF
>NA|TRBJ2-7|TRBV6-1|NA|15
TGTGCCAGCAGTGAAGCCCCATCCAACCACTACGAGCAGTACTTC
CASSEAPSNHYEQYF
>NA|TRBJ2-7|TRBV5-1|TRBD2|15
TGCGCCAGCAGCTTCGGGACTAGCGGGAGTTACGAGCAGTACTTC
CASSFGTSGSYEQYF
>NA|TRBJ1-1|TRBV28|NA|14
TGTGCCAGCACCCCCACCACAGGGTTCACTGAAGCTTTCTTT
CASTPTTGFTEAFF
>NA|TRBJ2-1|TRBV19|NA|15
TGTGCCAGTAGCCCTTCCCGGGGTTCCTACAATGAGCAGTTCTTC
CASSPSRGSYNEQFF
>NA|TRBJ1-6|TRBV7-8|TRBD1|16
TGTGCCAGCAGCTCGACCGGGACAGGTGGTTCGACACCCCTCCACTTT
CASSSTGTGGSTPLHF
>NA|TRBJ1-2|TRBV3-1/TRBV3-2|NA|16
TGTGCCAGCAGAAAAAATGGACGGGAAAGGAGCTATGGCTACACCTTC
CASRKNGRERSYGYTF
>few|TRBJ2-7|TRBV6-2/TRBV6-3|TRBD1|15
TGTGCCAGCAGTCCAGGAGGAACAGGGGTCCACGAGCAGTACTTC
CASSPGGTGVHEQYF
>NA|TRBJ2-2|TRBV4-2|TRBD2|19
TGTGCCAGCAGCCAAGATCTTGGGACTAGCGGGGGGTCCGGAGGGGAGCTGTTTTTT
CASSQDLGTSGGSGGELFF
>few|TRBJ1-1|TRBV28|TRBD1|16
TGTGCCAGCAGTCACGACAGGGCGGGGATTAGGGCTGAAGCTTTCTTT
CASSHDRAGIRAEAFF
>NA|TRBJ1-3|TRBV6-5|NA|14
TGTGCCAGCAGTTACTCTGGAGGGCGGAACACCATATATTTT
CASSYSGGRNTIYF
>NA|TRBJ2-3|TRBV12-2|NA|15
TGTGCAAGTCGCTTAGGTGAGGGGGCCACAGATACGCAGTATTTT
CASRLGEGATDTQYF
>NA|TRBJ2-3|TRBV29-1|NA|11
TGCAGCGTTGATGGCGGGGATACGCAGTATTTT
CSVDGGDTQYF
>NA|TRBJ1-4|TRBV2|NA|16
TGTGCCAGCAGTCCACTCTCGCGGGGGCAGAATGAAAAACTGTTTTTT
CASSPLSRGQNEKLFF
>NA|TRBJ1-1|TRBV28|NA|13
TGTGCCAGCTCCCTCCAGGGAGGTACTGAAGCTTTCTTT
CASSLQGGTEAFF
>NA|TRBJ1-2|TRBV30|NA|13
TGTGCCTGGAGGTCGGGACCTAACTATGGCTACACCTTC
CAWRSGPNYGYTF
>NA|TRBJ2-7|TRBV9|TRBD2|16
TGTGCCAGCAGCGCCACCGGGACTAGCGGCCCCTACGAGCAGTACTTC
CASSATGTSGPYEQYF
>NA|TRBJ2-5|TRBV18|TRBD1|13
TGTGCCAGCTCGACCAGGGGGACGGAGACCCAGTACTTC
CASSTRGTETQYF
>NA|TRBJ2-6|TRBV7-9|TRBD1|16
TGTGCCAGCAGCCGTGGACAGGGCGAAAGGGCCAACGTCCTGACTTTC
CASSRGQGERANVLTF
>NA|TRBJ2-5|TRBV5-6|NA|13
TGTGCCAGCAGCCCCAGAGGGCAAGAGACCCAGTACTTC
CASSPRGQETQYF
>NA|TRBJ2-5|TRBV29-1|NA|13
TGCAGCGTGGCAGGCGGGGTGGAAGAGACCCAGTACTTC
CSVAGGVEETQYF
>NA|TRBJ1-1|TRBV6-5|NA|14
TGTGCCAGCAGTTACCAGGACAGGAACACTGAAGCTTTCTTT
CASSYQDRNTEAFF
>NA|TRBJ1-6|TRBV30|NA|14
TGTGCCTGGATCTATAAGGGGTTTAATTCACCCCTCCACTTT
CAWIYKGFNSPLHF
>NA|TRBJ1-1|TRBV3-1/TRBV3-2|NA|14
TGTGCCAGCAGCCAAGGTAGGGGAGGAACTGAAGCTTTCTTT
CASSQGRGGTEAFF
>NA|TRBJ1-1|TRBV3-1/TRBV3-2|NA|13
TGTGCCAGCAGCTTAAGGCGCAACACTGAAGCTTTCTTT
CASSLRRNTEAFF
>NA|TRBJ1-5|TRBV9|NA|14
TGTGCCAGCAGCGTAGCGGCGGGGAATCAGCCCCAGCATTTT
CASSVAAGNQPQHF
>NA|TRBJ2-6|TRBV6-5|NA|15
TGTGCCAGCAGTCCCCAGGCGGGTGGGGCCAACGTCCTGACTTTC
CASSPQAGGANVLTF
>once|TRBJ2-7|TRBV30|NA|14
TGTGCCTGGAAAAGGGACCCGGGAGAGAGGGAGCAGTACTTC
CAWKRDPGEREQYF
>NA|TRBJ1-1|TRBV6-6|NA|16
TGTGCCAGCAGTTACTCGATGGGGCAGGGGAGTACTGAAGCTTTCTTT
CASSYSMGQGSTEAFF
>NA|TRBJ2-2|TRBV7-3|TRBD2|19
TGTGCCAGCAGCCGCTGGGCTAGCGGGAGTAGCTCGAACACCGGGGAGCTGTTTTTT
CASSRWASGSSSNTGELFF
>NA|TRBJ2-2|TRBV7-2|NA|19
TGTGCCAGCAGCTTAATTTCCGGGGCTGGGAACGGGAACACCGGGGAGCTGTTTTTT
CASSLISGAGNGNTGELFF
>once|TRBJ2-1|TRBV9|TRBD2|15
TGTGCCAGCAGCGTAGGTACTAGCGGGGCCTCGGGGGAGTTCTTC
CASSVGTSGASGEFF
>few|TRBJ2-3|TRBV9|NA|12
TGTGCCAGCAGTCGGGGCGCAGATACGCAGTATTTT
CASSRGADTQYF
>NA|TRBJ2-5|TRBV30|NA|12
TGTGCCTGGAGTACGCAGTGGGAGACCCAGTACTTC
CAWSTQWETQYF
>NA|TRBJ1-6|TRBV10-2|NA|14
TGCGCCAGCACTGGGGTCTCCTATAATTCACCCCTCCACTTT
CASTGVSYNSPLHF
>NA|TRBJ2-1|TRBV9|TRBD2|17
TGTGCCAGCAGCGTAGCGGTACTAGCGGTGATTGACAATGAGCAGTTCTTC
CASSVAVLAVIDNEQFF
>NA|TRBJ2-3|TRBV6-5|NA|15
TGTGCCAGCAGTTCAAAAGGGGCGGGGACAGATACGCAGTATTTT
CASSSKGAGTDTQYF
>NA|TRBJ2-4|TRBV15|NA|16
TGTGCCACCAGCAGAGATGGGCAGATAGCCAAAAACATTCAGTACTTC
CATSRDGQIAKNIQYF
>NA|TRBJ1-5|TRBV6-4|TRBD1|14
TGTGCCAGCAGTGAACAGGGGGAAGGTCAGCCCCAGCATTTT
CASSEQGEGQPQHF
>NA|TRBJ2-2|TRBV4-3|TRBD2|15
TGCGCCAGCAGCCAAGGGGGAGGGGCCACCGGGGAGCTGTTTTTT
CASSQGGGATGELFF
>NA|TRBJ1-4|TRBV6-5|NA|13
TGTGCCAGCAGAAGGGCAATTGACGAAAAACTGTTTTTT
CASRRAIDEKLFF
>NA|TRBJ2-3|TRBV29-1|TRBD2|17
TGCAGCGTTGGGAGACCGACTAGCGGGGGGCTTACAGATACGCAGTATTTT
CSVGRPTSGGLTDTQYF
>NA|TRBJ1-5|TRBV6-5|TRBD1|15
TGTGCCAGCAGTTATGACAGGGAGGGCAGGCAGCCCCAGCATTTT
CASSYDREGRQPQHF
>NA|TRBJ2-1|TRBV6-2/TRBV6-3|NA|11
TGTGCCAGCAGCCAGACAGATGAGCAGTTCTTC
CASSQTDEQFF
>NA|TRBJ1-1|TRBV6-2/TRBV6-3|TRBD1|13
TGTGCCAGCAGTTATGACAGGGGGACTGAAGCTTTCTTT
CASSYDRGTEAFF
>NA|TRBJ1-2|TRBV28|NA|12
TGTGCCAGCAGTTTCAGGGCGGATGGCTACACCTTC
CASSFRADGYTF
>NA|TRBJ1-4|TRBV28|TRBD1|17
TGTGCCAGCAGTTTAACAAGGGGGCGGTCGGCTAATGAAAAACTGTTTTTT
CASSLTRGRSANEKLFF
>few|TRBJ1-5|TRBV19|NA|14
TGTGCCAGTAGTATAAGCGGGGTCAATCAGCCCCAGCATTTT
CASSISGVNQPQHF
>NA|TRBJ1-1|TRBV14|NA|14
TGTGCCAGCAGCCAAAATCAGGTCGGCACTGAAGCTTTCTTT
CASSQNQVGTEAFF
>NA|TRBJ2-5|TRBV13|TRBD1|15
TGTGCCAGCAGCTTAACGACAGGGGGCATTGAGACCCAGTACTTC
CASSLTTGGIETQYF
>once|TRBJ1-6|TRBV5-6|TRBD1|15
TGTGCCAGCAGCTTGGGACAGGGTAAGGATTCACCCCTCCACTTT
CASSLGQGKDSPLHF
>NA|TRBJ2-1|TRBV25-1|TRBD1|15
TGTGCCAGTTCCCGGGACAGGGGGAACTACAATGAGCAGTTCTTC
CASSRDRGNYNEQFF
>NA|TRBJ1-6|TRBV15|TRBD1|13
TGTGCCACCAGCAGAGATACAGGGGCACCCCTCCACTTT
CATSRDTGAPLHF
>NA|TRBJ1-5|TRBV4-2|TRBD1|15
TGTGCCAGCAGCCAAGACGGGACAGGGGGTCAGCCCCAGCATTTT
CASSQDGTGGQPQHF
>NA|TRBJ2-5|TRBV11-2|TRBD2|16
TGTGCCAGCAGCTTTCTCCCGGGGGGATCACAAGAGACCCAGTACTTC
CASSFLPGGSQETQYF
>NA|TRBJ1-1|TRBV7-9|NA|12
TGTGCCAGCAGCGTCCACAGCACTGAAGCTTTCTTT
CASSVHSTEAFF